This T cell receptor (beta chain) was sequenced during a study of T cells in Graves' hyperthyroidism and ophthalmopathy. Study observations and caveats: Ophthalmopathy was distinguished from stable hyperthyroidism by 13 V-J signatures.

Between the trimmed V and J ends, which lost 4 bases and 10 bases, there was a span of 14 bases. Germline V lookup: CDR1 LGHDT, CDR2 YNNKEL (reference sequence). The CDR3 spans 14 residues. RNA transcripts yielded amplified TCR beta CDR3 regions. A first-round RT-PCR of the TCR CDR3 used the HTBI primer set. From the multiplex PCR reads, TCRdb called clonotypes with MiXCR, one entry per CDR3 protein. The table shows 300,000 to 450,000 distinct CDR3 sequences, with about 13% occurring only once. Graves' hyperthyroidism was deemed stable absent ophthalmopathy progression within 18 months. Any patient presenting with uncontrolled infection, other autoimmune disease, pregnancy or lactation was left out. This clonotype was counted at least ten times. No antigen is known for it.

This chain joins TRBV3-1 and TRBJ1-6, with D possibly TRBD1 on 5 matching bases. The sequenced material came from blood. The receptor was isolated from a woman between 18 and 30 years old with Graves' hyperthyroidism. The CDR3 sequence is CASSPTGPNSPLHF. The CDR3 nucleotides read TGTGCCAGCAGCCCGACGGGACCGAACTCACCCCTCCACTTT.